The 2 T cell receptor beta chains reported below all come from one sample, sequenced in a study of blood T cell repertoires in COVID-19 (dated by TCRdb to the early 2020s). The library was generated by the immunoSEQ multiplex PCR assay. This is the immuneACCESS table as TCRdb keeps it, with only in-frame sequences that have V and J called. A part of the clones is gone; compared with another copy, unresolved V genes explain less than half, and the rest is unexplained. The sample table holds around 360,000 clones, of which more than 75% were seen once. The ten top clones hold about 10% of the sample. The sample comprised peripheral blood. These receptors were taken from a woman in her 30s with COVID-19, enrolled during active disease.

V is TRBV5-4 and J is TRBJ2-5; 7 bases agree with TRBD1. This CDR3 is 13 amino acids long. The germline gives CDR1 SGHNT, CDR2 YYREEE (reference sequence). The trim removed 5 bases at V and 2 bases at J, leaving 3 bases unmatched. CDR3 nucleotides: TGTGCCAGCAGTCGGGACAGTCAAGAGACCCAGTACTTC. It specifies CASSRDSQETQYF.

The J gene is TRBJ2-3, the V gene TRBV6-6, with D maybe TRBD1 (6 bases). V was clipped by 4 bases and J by 5 bases, with 10 bases between them. The CDR3 is 13 amino acids. CDR1 MNHNY and CDR2 SVGAGI come from the germline V gene (reference sequence). CDR3 coding DNA: TGTGCCAGCAGTTTATCAGGGGAAGATACGCAGTATTTT. Translated: CASSLSGEDTQYF.